The present TCR beta chain was sequenced within a study of blood T cells in healthy people across ages. Together with a sample-barcoded 5' primer, a J-beta primer mix was included in a second PCR lasting roughly 6 to 12 cycles. Using its own MiXCR run on the 5' RACE reads, TCRdb lists one record per CDR3 protein. The sample yields roughly 1,100,000 distinct CDR3 sequences, roughly a quarter seen once. Unmatched junction bases numbered 10, after V lost 5 bases and J lost 6 bases. The CDR3 spans 17 residues. The germline CDR1 and CDR2 sequences are SEHNR and FQNEAQ (reference sequence). These sequences were also reported in another study, on T cells of mothers and their children. That investigation notes: At a sensitivity of around 100 clones per million clonotypes, no persistent microchimeric T cell clones appeared.

The clonotype originates from a girl aged 2 to 10 in good health. The sample consisted of blood. The chain combines TRBV7-9 with TRBJ2-1; 13 positions match TRBD2. The DNA for the CDR3 is TGTGCCAGCAGCCCGACTAGCGGGAGGACGGGACGCAATGAGCAGTTCTTC. As protein: CASSPTSGRTGRNEQFF.